This T cell receptor (beta chain) was profiled in a study of blood T cell repertoires in COVID-19. Study-level information: COVID-19 samples, acute and convalescent, were from the United States, Italy and Spain. T cells, B-cell-depleted T cells, or PBMCs provided the cDNA or gDNA that served as material.

Per the authors' pipeline: Reference gene primer amplification in the assay estimated nucleated cell counts. Profiled with immunoSEQ multiplex PCR; TCRdb holds only in-frame clones, not every one. V and J calls and clone size are as listed in that table; D and trimming were resolved from the DNA. The sample consists of 210,000 or so clones, 84% of them appearing once. Germline V gene sequence: CDR1 SEHNR, CDR2 FQNEAQ (reference sequence). There are 15 residues in the CDR3. The V end was cut by 8 bases, the J end by 4 bases, with 18 bases between. The sequenced material came from peripheral blood. The clonotype comes from a woman between 65 and 79 years old with active or convalescent COVID-19. The chain joins TRBV7-9 to TRBJ2-1; D might be TRBD2 (7 bases). This chain's CDR3 is CASWRSGTTYNEQFF. CDR3 DNA sequence: TGTGCCAGCTGGAGAAGCGGGACAACATACAATGAGCAGTTCTTC. Full variable domain (outside the CDR3, taken from reference TRBV7-9 and TRBJ2-1): DTGVSQNPRHKITKRGQNVTFRCDPISEHNRLYWYRQTLGQGPEFLTYFQNEAQLEKSRLLSDRFSAERPKGSFSTLEIQRTEQGDSAMYLCASWRSGTTYNEQFFGPGTRLTVL.